This passage covers 8 T cell receptor beta chains from one sample sequenced in a study of beta chain features in type 1 diabetes. The whole isolated RNA underwent reverse transcription, so sequencing captured expressed TCRB transcripts. The data were produced by immunoSEQ multiplex PCR, yet TCRdb's version contains in-frame clones alone and is incomplete. The sample consists of roughly 610,000 clones, 15% to 17% of them appearing once. Sequencing was carried out using naive CD4+ T cells from blood. These TCRs come from a man between 18 and 35 years old in good health.

This clone has more than one count but fewer than ten. The chain is built from TRBV30 and TRBJ2-7; D ambiguous. Trimming removed 3 bases at V and 0 bases at J, with 12 bases between. Germline CDR1 GTSNPN, CDR2 SVGIG (reference sequence). The CDR3 consists of 14 residues. CDR3 bases: TGTGCCTGGAGAGGGCACCATTCCTCCTACGAGCAGTACTTC. Its protein product is CAWRGHHSSYEQYF.

This clone occurred a few times. The chain is built from TRBV4-2 and TRBJ2-6; 7 nucleotides agree with TRBD1. CDR1 and CDR2 from the germline V gene are LGHNA and YNFKEQ. The ends lost 3 bases at V and 1 base at J; junction bases unmatched: 12. This CDR3 has 19 amino acids. The CDR3 DNA reads TGTGCCAGCAGCCAGGCCTGGGCAGGGGGTTCGTCTGGGGCCAACGTCCTGACTTTC. It codes for CASSQAWAGGSSGANVLTF.

The DNA for the CDR3 is TGTGCCAGCAGCTCGGACAGGGGCGCCTACAATGAGCAGTTCTTC. Its protein product is CASSSDRGAYNEQFF. The V call is TRBV7-6, the J call TRBJ2-1, with 9 positions matching TRBD1. Trimming at V came to 4 bases and at J to 2 bases, leaving 3 bases not matched to a gene. This CDR3 is 15 amino acids long. Germline CDR1 reads SGHVS; CDR2 reads FNYEAQ.

The chain couples TRBV29-1 to TRBJ1-3, with 7 bases that match TRBD1. J was trimmed by 0 bases and V by 6 bases; bases with no gene match: 8. The germline CDR1 and CDR2 sequences are SQVTM and ANQGSEA. This CDR3 comprises 15 residues. CDR3 in amino acids: CSVSKGQTSGNTIYF. The CDR3 DNA reads TGCAGCGTCTCTAAGGGACAGACCTCTGGAAACACCATATATTTT.

The chain combines TRBV11-2 with TRBJ2-2; D unresolved. In germline, CDR1 is SGHAT, CDR2 FQNNGV. The length of the CDR3 is 14 residues. V gave up 1 base and J gave up 0 bases, with 3 bases separating them. The CDR3 sequence: CASSLGSNTGELFF. The CDR3, as DNA: TGTGCCAGCAGCTTAGGGTCGAACACCGGGGAGCTGTTTTTT. The variable domain in full, with the rest retrieved from reference TRBV11-2 and TRBJ2-2, is EAGVAQSPRYKIIEKRQSVAFWCNPISGHATLYWYQQILGQGPKLLIQFQNNGVVDDSQLPKDRFSAERLKGVDSTLKIQPAKLEDSAVYLCASSLGSNTGELFFGEGSRLTVL.

This clone was seen more than once but under ten times. The chain uses TRBV5-4 and TRBJ2-4, with 9 bases that match TRBD1. The V and J ends lost 4 bases and 5 bases, in that order; junction bases with no gene match: 7. The CDR3 consists of 15 residues. Per the germline V gene, CDR1 is SGHNT and CDR2 is YYREEE (reference sequence). The CDR3 region is CASSGTGPRQNIQYF. CDR3 nucleotides: TGTGCCAGCAGCGGGACAGGGCCCCGACAAAACATTCAGTACTTC.

This clone occurred a few times. The V call is TRBV7-2, the J call TRBJ2-5; 8 nucleotides line up with TRBD1. There are 15 residues in the CDR3. Germline CDR1 and CDR2: SGHTA and FQGNSA. After removal of 2 bases from V and 4 bases from J, the junction contained 6 bases not matched to a gene. CDR3 coding DNA: TGTGCCAGCAGCTTATTCCGGACAGGGAGAGAGACCCAGTACTTC. Its translation is CASSLFRTGRETQYF.

This clone has only a few counts. J is TRBJ1-5 and V is TRBV27; tentative D call: TRBD1 (5 bases). CDR3 length: 15 amino acids. CDR1 MNHEY and CDR2 SMNVEV come from the germline V gene (reference sequence). V was shortened by 1 base and J by 2 bases, with 9 bases between the two germline ends. CDR3 nucleotides: TGTGCCAGCAGTTTATTTTCGGGGGGCAATCAGCCCCAGCATTTT. Protein: CASSLFSGGNQPQHF.